The TCR beta chain under discussion was sequenced for a study of Graves' ophthalmopathy and Graves' hyperthyroidism. Study-level points and caveats: The study's model predicted ophthalmopathy progression at 70.59% sensitivity and almost 75% specificity. Also, most clonotypes expanded in the thyroid above 0.001 frequency appeared in blood.

Concerning this clonotype itself: Antigen unknown.

Hyperthyroidism patients were newly diagnosed, under 2 months' duration, aged 18 to 65. Lactation, pregnancy, uncontrolled infections and other autoimmune diseases were all grounds for excluding patients. Amplification targeted the TCR beta CDR3 regions, with RNA transcripts as the source material. First-round RT-PCR employed HTBI primers, with a second-round multiplex PCR after it. One entry per CDR3 protein, called by TCRdb with MiXCR from the multiplex PCR reads. In the table there are some 1.1 million distinct CDR3 sequences, 35% to 40% of which are singletons. Germline CDR1 and CDR2: MNHEY and SMNVEV (reference sequence). The CDR3 is 15 amino acids. Trimming took 0 bases from V and 0 from J, leaving 9 bases between them.

This TCR was recovered from an adult man with Graves' hyperthyroidism. The chain carries TRBV27 and TRBJ2-7, with D perhaps TRBD1 (6 bases). Material: peripheral blood or thyroid tissue (not recorded which). The CDR3 sequence is CASSLSGTLSYEQYF. In DNA form, the CDR3 reads TGTGCCAGCAGTTTATCGGGGACACTCTCCTACGAGCAGTACTTC.